This T cell receptor (beta chain) was profiled in a study of OX40 agonist ivuxolimab in advanced cancers. Drawing of blood for sampling happened at baseline, at cycle 4 day 1, and at cycle 7 day 1. Using immunoSEQ multiplex PCR, the repertoire was profiled, and TCRdb retains in-frame clones only, with some absent. The data contain over 50,000 clones, about 84% of them singletons. Study-wide results and limits: Clones of CD4+ and CD8+ blood T cells grew by week 6 at doses of 0.1 to 3.0 mg/kg.

Germline V gene sequence: CDR1 MNHNY, CDR2 SVGAGI (reference sequence). The V and J ends lost 4 bases and 2 bases, in that order; junction bases with no gene match: 3. The CDR3 loop spans 14 amino acids. A word on this clone: Its antigen is currently unknown.

Source: CD4+ or CD8+ T cells sorted from blood, taken in a trial of the OX40 agonist ivuxolimab. This sequence joins TRBV6-6 and TRBJ2-3; 7 bases align to TRBD2. This clonotype was obtained from an adult with an advanced solid tumor such as melanoma, head and neck, liver or kidney cancer. As DNA, the CDR3 is TGTGCCAGCAGTTGGGGGACTAACACAGATACGCAGTATTTT. Translated, it gives CASSWGTNTDTQYF.